This entry is about one TCR beta chain. Its antigen is not identified. The data were taken from a study of monozygotic twins with cystic fibrosis. At the level of the study: Approximately 2.8 micrograms of fragmented DNA underwent about 16 PCR cycles for library preparation. Study-level points and caveats: Clonality was generally low (median approximately 0.0094), higher in the most severe patients. Monozygotic CF twins shared more identical nucleotide clonotypes than unrelated patients. Shared CDR3 numbers were not associated with age, concordance or severity.

Germline loops: CDR1 MNHEY, CDR2 SVGAGI. The V gene end was trimmed by 5 bases and the J gene end by 6 bases; junction bases not matched to a gene: 7. The CDR3 covers 14 residues. Some clones are missing from TCRdb's copy, which holds only in-frame ones; the method was immunoSEQ multiplex PCR. The sample consists of tens of thousands of clones, 95% to 98% of them appearing once. V gene TRBV6-5 combines with J gene TRBJ1-1; 9 bases fit TRBD1. The sequencing input was blood. This TCR was recovered from a girl aged 2-9 years with cystic fibrosis. CDR3 in DNA: TGTGCCAGCAGTCAGGGACAGGGAATCGCTGAAGCTTTCTTT. Residues: CASSQGQGIAEAFF.